This T cell receptor beta chain is drawn from a study of shared clonotypes between healthy human individuals. Study at large: The plates for each donor numbered three CD4 naive, three CD4 memory, two CD8 naive and one CD8 memory. Study-wide points: Generation probability values for non-shared clonotypes were lower than those for clonotypes shared by all four donors.

CDR3 length: 15 amino acids. The V end lost 0 bases, the J end lost 3 bases, and 9 bases lay between the germline ends. CDR1 and CDR2 from the germline V gene are SNHLY and FYNNEI. Concerning this clone: Its antigen is unknown.

Data came from immunoSEQ multiplex PCR; TCRdb stores just in-frame clones and leaves some out. The table records approximately 1,500,000 clones, 96% of them present only once. The specimen sequenced was naive CD4+ T cells sorted from blood. Subset: CD45RA+ positively selected. The rearrangement joins TRBV2 to TRBJ1-3; D is undetermined. This clonotype originated in a man between 25 and 39 years old in good health. The CDR3 nucleotides are TGTGCCAGCAGTGAAGCAGGGAGTAGTGGAAACACCATATATTTT. Protein product: CASSEAGSSGNTIYF.